These 18 T cell receptor beta chains came from one sample sequenced in a study of cytomegalovirus exposure and HLA in healthy donors. PCR involved 60 Vbeta and 13 Jbeta primers. Assay used: immunoSEQ multiplex PCR; TCRdb lists only in-frame clones, some missing. This sample carries some 96,000 clones, 76% of them seen once, and the ten largest clones take approximately 2%. The sequenced material came from PBMCs. The receptor set was obtained from a man aged 35 to 55 in good health and CMV-seronegative.

This clone was seen a handful of times. V usage is TRBV7-2 and J usage is TRBJ2-7; 7 bases map to TRBD2. CDR1 is SGHTA, CDR2 FQGNSA, per germline. The ends lost 1 base at V and 6 bases at J; junction bases unmatched: 6. This CDR3 region has 14 residues. In DNA form, the CDR3 reads TGTGCCAGCAGCTTAGGGTCCGGCGGGGGCGAGCAGTACTTC. Protein sequence: CASSLGSGGGEQYF. Full variable domain (remainder filled in from reference TRBV7-2 and TRBJ2-7): GAGVSQSPSNKVTEKGKDVELRCDPISGHTALYWYRQSLGQGLEFLIYFQGNSAPDKSGLPSDRFSAERTGGSVSTLTIQRTQQEDSAVYLCASSLGSGGGEQYFGPGTRLTVT.

This clone has a handful of counts. The rearrangement uses TRBV7-2 and TRBJ2-3; D is undetermined. V was clipped by 3 bases and J by 5 bases, with 6 bases between them. CDR3 length: 12 residues. Looked up from germline, CDR1 is SGHTA and CDR2 is FQGNSA. The CDR3: CASSLFLDTQYF. CDR3 sequence (DNA): TGTGCCAGCAGCTTGTTCTTAGATACGCAGTATTTT.

This clone was recorded a few times. This chain connects TRBV27 to TRBJ2-3; 8 bases are shared with TRBD2. Losses at the gene ends were 6 bases for V and 0 bases for J; bases not matched to a gene: 5. The V gene's germline CDR1 is MNHEY and CDR2 SMNVEV (reference sequence). This CDR3 comprises 15 residues. CDR3 amino acids: CASRKRETSTDTQYF. CDR3 DNA sequence: TGTGCCAGCAGGAAGCGGGAGACTAGCACAGATACGCAGTATTTT.

V is TRBV14 and J is TRBJ2-1; D is uncertain. Per germline, CDR1 SGHDN and CDR2 FVKESK. Trimming took off 1 base at V and 0 bases at J, with 7 bases between the two ends. This CDR3 region has 15 residues. The CDR3 nucleotides are TGTGCCAGCAGCCAAGGGCGGCTCTCCTACAATGAGCAGTTCTTC. This sequence encodes CASSQGRLSYNEQFF.

CDR3 sequence: CASSQDLGRDRSYEQYF. The CDR3 bases are TGTGCCAGCAGCCAAGATTTAGGGAGGGACAGGTCCTACGAGCAGTACTTC. The chain carries TRBV14 and TRBJ2-7; tentative D call: TRBD1 (8 bases). V was shortened by 0 bases and J by 1 base, with 16 bases between the two germline ends. From germline, CDR1 is SGHDN and CDR2 FVKESK. The CDR3 is 17 amino acids.

The V gene is TRBV19, the J gene TRBJ2-7; TRBD1 is a possible D gene (6 bases). Trimming left V 5 bases short and J 2 bases short, with 19 bases between. This CDR3 spans 16 amino acids. The germline V gene encodes CDR1 LNHDA and CDR2 SQIVND (reference sequence). For the CDR3, the DNA is TGTGCCAGTAGTGCGTTACAGGGCTTGCATACCTACGAGCAGTACTTC. It yields the protein CASSALQGLHTYEQYF.

This sequence joins TRBV7-6 and TRBJ1-2; D not certain. Trimming shortened V by 5 bases and J by 6 bases, and 13 bases separated the two germline ends. Germline V gene lookup returns CDR1 SGHVS and CDR2 FNYEAQ. The CDR3 extends over 13 amino acids. The DNA for the CDR3 is TGTGCCAGCAGCCCGGTGGGAGGGAATGGCTACACCTTC. Its protein is CASSPVGGNGYTF.

About this clone itself: An end of the junction does not agree with germline; a read error may underlie this. J is TRBJ2-7 and V is TRBV30, with D possibly TRBD2 on 6 matching bases. The CDR3 is 11 amino acids. Germline CDR1 reads GTSNPN; CDR2 reads SVGIG (reference sequence). In nucleotides, the CDR3 is TGTGCCTGGAGTGTCGGCGGGACTCCGGGCTTC. Protein product: CAWSVGGTPGF.

The chain employs TRBV5-1 and TRBJ2-7, with no clear D. CDR3 size: 14 residues. CDR1 and CDR2 (germline): SGHRS, YFSETQ. V dropped 0 bases and J dropped 6 bases, with 13 bases sitting between them. The CDR3 loop is CASSLAVGNGEQYF. The CDR3 DNA is TGCGCCAGCAGCTTGGCTGTGGGCAATGGCGAGCAGTACTTC.

CDR3 bases: TGTGCCAGCAGCAAGGAGACAGTTAGCAATCAGCCCCAGCATTTT. Amino acids: CASSKETVSNQPQHF. The J gene is TRBJ1-5, the V gene TRBV21-1; the D call in the table, TRBD1, was not verified against the DNA. TRBV21-1 is noted as a pseudogene. This CDR3 is built from 15 residues.

The rearrangement uses TRBV5-4 and TRBJ1-5, with D perhaps TRBD1 (5 bases). Germline CDR1 reads SGHNT; CDR2 reads YYREEE (reference sequence). The CDR3 runs 17 residues. V gave up 0 bases and J gave up 1 base, with 14 bases separating them. The CDR3 is CASSLGPGASSNQPQHF. CDR3 bases: TGTGCCAGCAGCTTGGGGCCTGGGGCCTCAAGCAATCAGCCCCAGCATTTT.

The chain links TRBV20-1 to TRBJ2-5; the D is unclear. The CDR3 consists of 11 residues. Trimming took off 0 bases at V and 7 bases at J, with 6 bases between the two ends. CDR1 and CDR2 from the germline V gene are DFQATT and SNEGSKA (reference sequence). The CDR3 spells CSARDSRTQYF. Here the CDR3 DNA reads TGCAGTGCTAGAGATTCCCGGACCCAGTACTTC.

The chain carries TRBV10-3 and TRBJ1-1; D uncertain. Trimming shortened V by 0 bases and J by 0 bases, and 8 bases separated the two germline ends. This CDR3 is built from 15 residues. Germline loops: CDR1 ENHRY, CDR2 SYGVKD. The CDR3 DNA is TGTGCCATCAGTGAGTCGCAGGATTTGAACACTGAAGCTTTCTTT. This codes for CAISESQDLNTEAFF.

The V gene is TRBV18, the J gene TRBJ2-7; the match to TRBD1 covers 9 bases. Germline values: CDR1 KGHSH, CDR2 LQKENI. The CDR3 is made up of 16 amino acids. V lost 3 bases to trimming and J lost 3 bases; unmatched junction nucleotides: 9. The chain's CDR3 is CASSPPSGQGGYEQYF. CDR3 bases: TGTGCCAGCTCACCCCCCTCGGGACAGGGAGGCTACGAGCAGTACTTC.

About this clone itself: Additional DNA sequences in this sample encode the identical CDR3. The chain is built from TRBV5-1 and TRBJ1-4; 8 positions agree with TRBD1. The germline CDR1 and CDR2 sequences are SGHRS and YFSETQ. V dropped 2 bases and J dropped 8; count of bases not matched to a gene: 5. This CDR3 spans 14 amino acids. CDR3 in amino acids: CASSLGQGAEKLFF. DNA for the CDR3: TGCGCCAGCAGCTTAGGACAGGGAGCCGAAAAACTGTTTTTT.

This clone was picked up a small number of times. This chain connects TRBV5-6 to TRBJ1-2, with D tentatively TRBD1 (5 bases). CDR1 is SGHDT and CDR2 is YYEEEE in the germline V gene. Trimming pared 0 bases from V and 3 bases from J, leaving 6 bases between. CDR3 length equals 13 residues. The CDR3 here is CASSLGQYYGYTF. CDR3 coding DNA: TGTGCCAGCAGCTTGGGACAGTACTATGGCTACACCTTC.

V and J are TRBV5-4 and TRBJ2-7; tentatively, D is TRBD1 (5 bases). V was cut by 2 bases and J by 7 bases, with 13 bases left in between. Germline V CDR1 and CDR2: SGHNT, YYREEE (reference sequence). This CDR3 region has 13 residues. The CDR3 loop is CASSFAGFGEQYF. The CDR3 DNA reads TGTGCCAGCAGCTTCGCAGGGTTCGGAGAGCAGTACTTC.

This clone has just a few counts. The gene calls are TRBV7-2 and TRBJ2-2; no reliable D call. This CDR3 is built from 12 residues. Trimming pared 5 bases from V and 13 bases from J, leaving 14 bases between. CDR1 SGHTA and CDR2 FQGNSA come from the germline V gene. The DNA for the CDR3 is TGTGCCAGCAGCCGCACCCTCCCGGGGCTGTTTTTT. Translated: CASSRTLPGLFF. The full variable domain, in which reference TRBV7-2 and TRBJ2-2 provide the parts outside the CDR3, is GAGVSQSPSNKVTEKGKDVELRCDPISGHTALYWYRQSLGQGLEFLIYFQGNSAPDKSGLPSDRFSAERTGGSVSTLTIQRTQQEDSAVYLCASSRTLPGLFFGEGSRLTVL.